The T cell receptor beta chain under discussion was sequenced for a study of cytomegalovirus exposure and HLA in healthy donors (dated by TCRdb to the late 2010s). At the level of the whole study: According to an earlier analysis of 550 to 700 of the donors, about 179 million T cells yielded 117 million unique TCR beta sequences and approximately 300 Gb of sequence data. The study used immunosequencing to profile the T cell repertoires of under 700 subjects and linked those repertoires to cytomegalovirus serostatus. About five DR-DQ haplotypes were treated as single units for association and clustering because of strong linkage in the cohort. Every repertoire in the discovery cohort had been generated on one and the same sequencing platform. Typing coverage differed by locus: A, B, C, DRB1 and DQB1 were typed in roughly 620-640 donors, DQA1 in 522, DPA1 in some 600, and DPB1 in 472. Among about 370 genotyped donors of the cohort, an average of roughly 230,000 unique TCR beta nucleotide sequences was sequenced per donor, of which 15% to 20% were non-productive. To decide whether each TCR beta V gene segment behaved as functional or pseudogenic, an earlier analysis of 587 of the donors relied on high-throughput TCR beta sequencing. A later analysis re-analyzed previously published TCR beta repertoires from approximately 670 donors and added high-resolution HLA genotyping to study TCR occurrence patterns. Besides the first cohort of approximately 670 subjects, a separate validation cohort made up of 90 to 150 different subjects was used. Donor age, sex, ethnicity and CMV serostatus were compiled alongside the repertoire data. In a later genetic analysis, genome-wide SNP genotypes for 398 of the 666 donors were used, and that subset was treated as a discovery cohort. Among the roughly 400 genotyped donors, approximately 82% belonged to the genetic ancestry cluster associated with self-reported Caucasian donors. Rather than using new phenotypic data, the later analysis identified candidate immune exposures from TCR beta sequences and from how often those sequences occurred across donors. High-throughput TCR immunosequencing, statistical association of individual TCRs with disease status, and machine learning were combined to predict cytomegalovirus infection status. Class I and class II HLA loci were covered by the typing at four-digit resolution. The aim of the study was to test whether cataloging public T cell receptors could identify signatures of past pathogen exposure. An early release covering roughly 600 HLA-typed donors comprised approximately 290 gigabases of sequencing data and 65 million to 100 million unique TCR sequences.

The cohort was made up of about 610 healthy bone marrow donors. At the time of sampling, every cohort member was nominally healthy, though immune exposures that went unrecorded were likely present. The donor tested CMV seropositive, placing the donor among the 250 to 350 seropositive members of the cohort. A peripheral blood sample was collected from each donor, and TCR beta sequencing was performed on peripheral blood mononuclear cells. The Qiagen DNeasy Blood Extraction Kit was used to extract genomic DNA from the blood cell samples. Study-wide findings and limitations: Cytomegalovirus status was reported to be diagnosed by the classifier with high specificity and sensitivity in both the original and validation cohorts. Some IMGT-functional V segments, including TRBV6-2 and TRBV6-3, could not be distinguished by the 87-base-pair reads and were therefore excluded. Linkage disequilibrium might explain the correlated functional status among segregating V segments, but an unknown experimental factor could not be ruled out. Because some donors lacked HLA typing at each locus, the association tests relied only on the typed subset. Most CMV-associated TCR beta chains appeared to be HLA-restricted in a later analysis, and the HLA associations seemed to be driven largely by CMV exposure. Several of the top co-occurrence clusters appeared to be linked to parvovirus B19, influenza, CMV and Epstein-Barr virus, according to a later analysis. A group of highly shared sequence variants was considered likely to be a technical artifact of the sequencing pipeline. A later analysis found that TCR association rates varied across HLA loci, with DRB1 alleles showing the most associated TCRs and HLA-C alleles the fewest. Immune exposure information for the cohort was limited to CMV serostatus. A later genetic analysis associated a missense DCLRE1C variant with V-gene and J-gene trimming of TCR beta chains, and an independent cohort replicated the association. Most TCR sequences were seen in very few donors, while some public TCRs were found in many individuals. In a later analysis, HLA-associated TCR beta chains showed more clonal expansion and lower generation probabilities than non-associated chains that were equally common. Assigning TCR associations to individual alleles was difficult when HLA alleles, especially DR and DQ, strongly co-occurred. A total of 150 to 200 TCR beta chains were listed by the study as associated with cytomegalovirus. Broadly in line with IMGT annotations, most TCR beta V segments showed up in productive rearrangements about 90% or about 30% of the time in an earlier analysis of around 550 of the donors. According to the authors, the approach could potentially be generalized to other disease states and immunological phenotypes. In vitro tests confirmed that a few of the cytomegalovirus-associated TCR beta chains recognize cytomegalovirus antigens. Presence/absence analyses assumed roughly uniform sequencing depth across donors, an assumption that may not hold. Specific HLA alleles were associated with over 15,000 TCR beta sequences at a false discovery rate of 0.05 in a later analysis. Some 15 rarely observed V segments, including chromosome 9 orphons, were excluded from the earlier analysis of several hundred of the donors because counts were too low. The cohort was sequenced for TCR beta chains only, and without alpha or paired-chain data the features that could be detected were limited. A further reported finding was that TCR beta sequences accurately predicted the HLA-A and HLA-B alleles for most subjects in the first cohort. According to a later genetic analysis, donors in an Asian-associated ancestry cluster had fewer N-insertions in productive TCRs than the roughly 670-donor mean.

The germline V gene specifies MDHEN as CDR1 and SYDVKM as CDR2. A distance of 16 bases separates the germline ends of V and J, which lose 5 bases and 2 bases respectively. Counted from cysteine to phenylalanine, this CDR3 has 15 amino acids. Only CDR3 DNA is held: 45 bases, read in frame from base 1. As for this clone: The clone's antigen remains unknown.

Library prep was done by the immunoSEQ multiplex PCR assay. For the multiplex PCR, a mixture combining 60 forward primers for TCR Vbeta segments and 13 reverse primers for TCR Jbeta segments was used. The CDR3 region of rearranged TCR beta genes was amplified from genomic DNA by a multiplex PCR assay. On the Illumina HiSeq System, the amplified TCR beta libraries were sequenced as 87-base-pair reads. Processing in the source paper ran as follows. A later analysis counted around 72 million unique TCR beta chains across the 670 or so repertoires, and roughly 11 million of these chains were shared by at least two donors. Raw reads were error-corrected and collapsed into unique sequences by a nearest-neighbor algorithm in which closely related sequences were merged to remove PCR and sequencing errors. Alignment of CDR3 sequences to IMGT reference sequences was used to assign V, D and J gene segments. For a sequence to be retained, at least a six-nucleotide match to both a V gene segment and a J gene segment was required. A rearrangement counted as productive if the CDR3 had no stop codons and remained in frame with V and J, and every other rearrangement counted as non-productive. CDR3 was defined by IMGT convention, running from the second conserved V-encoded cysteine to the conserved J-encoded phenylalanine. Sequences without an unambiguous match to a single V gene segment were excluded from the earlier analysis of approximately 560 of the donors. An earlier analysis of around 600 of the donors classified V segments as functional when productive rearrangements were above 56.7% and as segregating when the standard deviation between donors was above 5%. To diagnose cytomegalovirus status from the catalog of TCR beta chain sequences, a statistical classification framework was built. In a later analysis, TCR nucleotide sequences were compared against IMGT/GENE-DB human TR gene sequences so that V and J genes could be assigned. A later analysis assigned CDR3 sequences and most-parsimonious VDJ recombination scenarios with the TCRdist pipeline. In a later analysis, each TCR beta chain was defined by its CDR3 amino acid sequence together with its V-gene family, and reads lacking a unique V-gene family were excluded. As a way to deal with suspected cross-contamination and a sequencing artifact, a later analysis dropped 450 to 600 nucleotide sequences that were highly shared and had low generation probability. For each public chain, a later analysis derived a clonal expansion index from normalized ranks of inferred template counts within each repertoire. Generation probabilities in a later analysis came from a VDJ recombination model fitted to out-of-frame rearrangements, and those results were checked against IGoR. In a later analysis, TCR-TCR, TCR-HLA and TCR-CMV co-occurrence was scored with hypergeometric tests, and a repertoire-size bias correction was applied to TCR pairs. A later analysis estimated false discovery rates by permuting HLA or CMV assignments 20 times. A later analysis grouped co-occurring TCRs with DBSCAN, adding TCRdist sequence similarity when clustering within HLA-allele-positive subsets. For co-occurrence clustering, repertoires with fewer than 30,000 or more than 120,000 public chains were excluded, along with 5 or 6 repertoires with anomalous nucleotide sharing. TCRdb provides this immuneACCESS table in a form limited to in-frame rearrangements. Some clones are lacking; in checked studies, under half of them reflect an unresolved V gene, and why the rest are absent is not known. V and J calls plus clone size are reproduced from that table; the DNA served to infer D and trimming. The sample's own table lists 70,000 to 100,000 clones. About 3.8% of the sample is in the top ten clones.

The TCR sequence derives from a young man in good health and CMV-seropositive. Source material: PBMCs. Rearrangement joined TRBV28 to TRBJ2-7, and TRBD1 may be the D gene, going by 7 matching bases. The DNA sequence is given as TGTGCCAGCAGTCTCGGGCAGGGGGGAACCTACGAGCAGTACTTC. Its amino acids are CASSLGQGGTYEQYF. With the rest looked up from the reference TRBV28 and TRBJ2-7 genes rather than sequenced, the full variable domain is DVKVTQSSRYLVKRTGEKVFLECVQDMDHENMFWYRQDPGLGLRLIYFSYDVKMKEKGDIPEGYSVSREKKERFSLILESASTNQTSMYLCASSLGQGGTYEQYFGPGTRLTVT.